Reported below is one T cell receptor (beta chain). Its target is not known. V gave up 5 bases and J gave up 1 base; unmatched junction bases: 5. Germline V gene lookup returns CDR1 SGHVS and CDR2 FNYEAQ. This CDR3 region has 16 residues. The record originates from a study of cytomegalovirus exposure and HLA in healthy donors. Study-wide results and limits: Investigators reported 150 to 200 TCR beta chains as tied to cytomegalovirus.

The PCR made use of 60 Vbeta and 13 Jbeta primers. The data were produced by immunoSEQ multiplex PCR, yet TCRdb's version contains in-frame clones alone and is incomplete. Among 160,000 or so clones listed, approximately 78% were seen once. The chain employs TRBV7-6 and TRBJ2-5; 12 nucleotides line up with TRBD2. Sequencing input: PBMCs. The TCR comes from a male donor in good health and CMV-seronegative. The CDR3 DNA reads as TGTGCCAGCAGCCCACGGACTAGCGGGGCCCAAGAGACCCAGTACTTC. Amino acids: CASSPRTSGAQETQYF. The whole variable domain, filled in from reference TRBV7-6 and TRBJ2-5, reads GAGVSQSPRYKVTKRGQDVALRCDPISGHVSLYWYRQALGQGPEFLTYFNYEAQQDKSGLPNDRFSAERPEGSISTLTIQRTEQRDSAMYRCASSPRTSGAQETQYFGPGTRLLVL.